The T cell receptor (beta chain) described here comes from a study of control samples from healthy donors and cancer patients. Here immunoSEQ multiplex PCR was the method, and the copy in TCRdb shows in-frame clones only, minus some. This repertoire shows around 94,000 clones, approximately 90% found once; its top ten account for less than 4.5%. The V and J ends lost 2 bases and 5 bases respectively, with 12 bases between them. This CDR3 has 14 residues. Germline V gene data show CDR1 as MNHEY and CDR2 as SVGAGI. This chain connects TRBV6-5 to TRBJ1-1, with D perhaps TRBD1 (5 bases). The sequence came from a woman under 30 in good health. The sample was blood. As DNA, the CDR3 is TGTGCCAGCAGTTACCAGCGGACACTTACTGAAGCTTTCTTT. Its protein is CASSYQRTLTEAFF.